This T cell receptor (beta chain) comes out of a study of blood T cell repertoires in COVID-19. Study context: The United States, Italy and Spain provided the acute and convalescent COVID-19 samples.

This table comes from immunoSEQ multiplex PCR, and its TCRdb copy is limited to in-frame clones, with some not included. The sample carries 90,000 to 150,000 clones, roughly nine tenths recorded once. The germline V gene has CDR1 KGHSH and CDR2 LQKENI. With 2 bases clipped from V and 4 bases from J, the junction kept 6 bases outside the gene matches. The CDR3 sequence is 15 residues long. Sequenced sample: peripheral blood. The V and J genes are TRBV18 and TRBJ2-7, with TRBD1 identical over 9 bases. The TCR comes from a man in his 70s with active or convalescent COVID-19. The CDR3 DNA is TGTGCCAGCTCACCAGAGACAGGGGGGCGGTACGAGCAGTACTTC. Translating it yields CASSPETGGRYEQYF.